The present TCR beta chain was sequenced within a study of blood T cells in healthy people across ages. Findings and limits, study-wide: Diversity was higher, and naive CD4+ cells more numerous, in long-lived donors than in aged donors.

The CDR3 is 14 residues long. The germline V gene encodes CDR1 SGHRS and CDR2 YFSETQ. Trimming took 4 bases from V and 2 from J, leaving 13 bases between them. It was with a sample-barcoded 5' primer and a J-beta primer mix that a second PCR of roughly 7 to 11 cycles was run. At least 2.5 million CDR3-containing paired-end reads were obtained per sample. One entry per CDR3 protein, called by TCRdb with MiXCR from the 5' RACE reads. The profile shows around 900,000 distinct CDR3 sequences, 25% to 30% of them singletons. This clonotype was observed many times. What it binds is unknown. Sequences were obtained from blood. This TCR derives from a woman of 80 years or more in good health. The rearrangement uses TRBV5-1 and TRBJ2-7; possibly TRBD1 for D (5 bases). The CDR3 nucleotides are TGCGCCAGCAGCACCACAGGAGCAACCTACGAGCAGTACTTC. It codes for CASSTTGATYEQYF.